The 21 T cell receptor beta chains below all came from one sample that was sequenced in a study of molecular identifiers for immune sequencing clone quantification. TCRdb passed the PCR reads through MiXCR, listing each CDR3 protein once. The data contain several thousand distinct CDR3 sequences, about a third of them seen just once; the ten biggest clones take up 6.5% to 9%. Sequenced input: naive CD8+ T cells from blood, with Jurkat cell RNA spiked in. The subset was: FACS-sorted CD8+CD4-CCR7+CD45RA+ naive T cells. Every receptor here comes from a human donor in good health. Some libraries in this study had Jurkat cell RNA spiked in.

The chain couples TRBV28 to TRBJ1-5, with D hard to call. This CDR3 region has 14 residues. Trimming took off 0 bases at V and 6 bases at J, with 9 bases between the two ends. From germline, CDR1 is MDHEN and CDR2 SYDVKM. The CDR3 region has the DNA TGTGCCAGCAGTTTATGGGCGGGAGGTCAGCCCCAGCATTTT. Protein: CASSLWAGGQPQHF.

Comments on this clonotype: As the CDR3 is not closed by the conserved phenylalanine or tryptophan, this likely results from a read error. The CDR3 region is CASSLGPQETQYY. DNA of the CDR3: TGTGCCAGCAGCTTAGGACCCCAGGAGACCCAGTACTAC. V usage is TRBV7-9 and J usage is TRBJ2-5; D gene uncertain. The CDR3 contains 13 residues. Germline CDR1 and CDR2: SEHNR and FQNEAQ (reference sequence). The germline V and J ends were trimmed by 1 base and 5 bases, with 8 bases remaining between them.

Details on this clonotype: One end of the junction varies from germline; a read error may be responsible. The CDR3 loop is CASIGGVSDTQNF. As DNA, the CDR3 is TGTGCCAGCATCGGGGGAGTTTCAGATACGCAGAATTTT. The chain employs TRBV27 and TRBJ2-3, with D perhaps matching TRBD2 (6 bases). In germline, CDR1 is MNHEY, CDR2 SMNVEV (reference sequence). The CDR3 extends over 13 amino acids.

By frequency in the sample, this clonotype is medium-sized (0.01 to 0.1%). This sequence joins TRBV4-1 and TRBJ2-3; 9 bases map to TRBD2. The germline gives CDR1 MGHRA, CDR2 YSYEKL. The CDR3 consists of 15 residues. With V trimmed by 3 bases and J by 3 bases, 4 bases remained unmatched. CDR3 DNA sequence: TGCGCCAGCAGCCAGAGCGGACTAGCGACAGATACGCAGTATTTT. This codes for CASSQSGLATDTQYF.

Sample share makes this clonotype medium-sized. V is TRBV7-2 and J is TRBJ2-3; TRBD2 aligns across 8 bases. This CDR3 spans 15 amino acids. From germline, CDR1 is SGHTA and CDR2 FQGNSA. V shed 6 bases and J 6 bases; nucleotides not matched to a gene: 11. The CDR3 reads CASSILFAGGDTQYF. The CDR3 DNA follows: TGTGCCAGCAGTATTTTGTTTGCGGGAGGCGATACGCAGTATTTT.

In regard to this clonotype: One end of the junction fails to match germline, which may point to a read error. This sequence joins TRBV7-9 and TRBJ2-3, with 8 nucleotides matching TRBD1. CDR1 is SEHNR, CDR2 FQNEAQ, per germline (reference sequence). The CDR3 is 16 amino acids. CDR3 DNA sequence: TGTGCCAGCAGCACAACAGGGGGTACTAGCACAGTTACGCAGTATTTT. Amino acid sequence: CASSTTGGTSTVTQYF.

The V call is TRBV5-6, the J call TRBJ2-7; 9 positions match TRBD1. The CDR3 is 15 amino acids. J gave up 5 bases and V 4 bases, and 10 bases lay outside the gene matches. CDR1 is SGHDT and CDR2 is YYEEEE in the germline V gene. The CDR3 loop reads CASSASGTGFHEQYF. CDR3 nucleotides: TGTGCCAGCAGCGCCTCCGGGACAGGGTTCCACGAGCAGTACTTC.

In regard to this clonotype: The junction departs from germline at one end; a sequencing error may be responsible. The rearrangement links TRBV13 to TRBJ2-2; the D gene is possibly TRBD2 (5 bases). This CDR3 comprises 14 residues. Per germline, CDR1 PRHDT and CDR2 FYEKMQ (reference sequence). CDR3 nucleotides: TGTGCCAGCACCCGCCCCCTTAACACCGGGGAGCTGTCTTTT. This translates into CASTRPLNTGELSF.

The chain carries TRBV28 and TRBJ1-5; TRBD1 might be the D (6 bases). CDR1 is MDHEN and CDR2 is SYDVKM in the germline V gene. The CDR3 length is 14 residues. V lost 3 bases and J 4 bases, leaving 10 bases between the germline ends. The DNA for the CDR3 is TGTGCCAGCAGTTTCGCCGGGACAAATCAGCCCCAGCATTTT. This gives the protein CASSFAGTNQPQHF.

For the CDR3, the DNA is TGTGCCAGCAGTTTAACAGGGCAGAACACTGAAGCTTTCTTT. It encodes CASSLTGQNTEAFF. The rearrangement uses TRBV28 and TRBJ1-1; TRBD1 might be the D (6 bases). The CDR3 is 14 amino acids. V lost 2 bases, J lost 1 base, and 8 bases lay in between. Germline lookup yields CDR1 MDHEN and CDR2 SYDVKM.

With respect to this clonotype: One junction end does not reproduce the germline sequence, and a read error may be involved. V gene TRBV3-1 combines with J gene TRBJ1-3, with D unclear. CDR3 length: 18 amino acids. In germline, CDR1 is LGHDT, CDR2 YNNKEL (reference sequence). The DNA of the CDR3 is TGTGCCAGCAGCCAAGAACTGGTTACAGTTTACTCTGGAAACACCATAAATTTT. Translated: CASSQELVTVYSGNTINF.

With regard to this clonotype: At one end the junction does not follow the germline gene, possibly because of a read error. V gene TRBV5-3 combines with J gene TRBJ1-1; unclear D gene. TRBV5-3 is placed among ORFs of uncertain function. The CDR3 loop spans 17 amino acids. In nucleotides, the CDR3 is TGTGCCAGCAGCTTGGGGATCGGATTGTTAGGGAACACTGAAGCTTTCTTT. Protein sequence: CASSLGIGLLGNTEAFF.

The chain employs TRBV5-1 and TRBJ2-3, with TRBD1 as a possible D gene (5 bases). The CDR3 loop spans 15 amino acids. The germline CDR1 and CDR2 sequences are SGHRS and YFSETQ. V shed 0 bases and J shed 0 bases, with 8 bases lying between them. In DNA form, the CDR3 reads TGCGCCAGCAGCTTGGAAAGGGGTAGCACAGATACGCAGTATTTT. Amino acids: CASSLERGSTDTQYF.

This clonotype is classed as medium-sized. The CDR3 carries no conserved terminal phenylalanine or tryptophan, so it likely arises from a read error. The DNA is omitted, as the CDR3 cannot be located on it reliably, and the CDR3 follows TCRdb's listing. J is TRBJ2-7 and V is TRBV7-9; the table assigns TRBD1, which was not confirmed against the DNA. Per the germline V gene, CDR1 is SEHNR and CDR2 is FQNEAQ (reference sequence). The CDR3 sequence runs 11 residues, both termini included. The chain's CDR3 is CASSLPGTKQI.

This clonotype came up a few times. Here the CDR3 omits its conserved ending phenylalanine or tryptophan, so a read error is the likely source. The chain couples TRBV29-1 to TRBJ2-7; TRBD1 is a possible D gene (6 bases). The germline CDR1 and CDR2 sequences are SQVTM and ANQGSEA. With 7 bases removed from V and 5 bases from J, the gap between germline ends came to 21 bases. This CDR3 comprises 14 residues. The CDR3 sequence is CSAKGRNPGDEQYS. DNA of the CDR3: TGCAGCGCAAAGGGACGGAACCCAGGGGACGAGCAGTACTCC.

The chain links TRBV12-3 or TRBV12-4 to TRBJ2-3; D call uncertain. The length of the CDR3 is 11 residues. V gave up 5 bases and J gave up 5 bases, with 5 bases separating them. CDR3 coding DNA: TGTGCCAGCAGTGCAGGAGATACGCAGTATTTT. This gives the protein CASSAGDTQYF.

This clonotype is judged medium-sized. The chain has TRBV6-5 and TRBJ2-5, with D hard to call. V lost 7 bases, J lost 2 bases, and 17 bases lay in between. The germline V gene has CDR1 MNHEY and CDR2 SVGAGI. CDR3 length: 15 residues. The CDR3 coding sequence is TGTGCCAGCACCCTCCGCCCCGAGCCACAAGAGACCCAGTACTTC. Its protein is CASTLRPEPQETQYF.

This clonotype is medium-sized by share. The rearrangement links TRBV6-5 to TRBJ2-5; 8 bases map to TRBD1. The CDR3 extends over 15 amino acids. The germline V gene has CDR1 MNHEY and CDR2 SVGAGI. The junction had 5 bases not matched to a gene; V was cut back by 2 bases and J by 3 bases. In DNA, the CDR3 is TGTGCCAGCAGTTACGACAGGGGAGAAGAAGAGACCCAGTACTTC. Its protein product is CASSYDRGEEETQYF.

This clonotype was picked up a small number of times. The chain joins TRBV29-1 to TRBJ2-2; D is uncertain. V shed 5 bases and J shed 4 bases, with 8 bases lying between them. CDR1 SQVTM and CDR2 ANQGSEA come from the germline V gene. This CDR3 is built from 12 residues. CDR3 DNA: TGCAGCGTTAGATGGGCCACCGGGGAGCTGTTTTTT. Translation gives CSVRWATGELFF.

This sequence joins TRBV10-3 and TRBJ1-1, with D perhaps matching TRBD1 (5 bases). The length of the CDR3 is 15 residues. The V gene lost 2 bases and the J gene lost 2 bases, with 12 bases spanning the gap. CDR1 and CDR2 (germline): ENHRY, SYGVKD. CDR3 sequence: CAISEIGAANTEAFF. The CDR3 DNA reads TGTGCCATCAGTGAGATCGGGGCCGCCAACACTGAAGCTTTCTTT.

This rearrangement joins TRBV19 to TRBJ2-1; TRBD2 matches at 8 bases. V shed 3 bases and J 10 bases; nucleotides not matched to a gene: 11. Germline CDR1 LNHDA, CDR2 SQIVND (reference sequence). The CDR3 has 15 residues. This CDR3 is CASSILSGALREQFF. For the CDR3, the DNA is TGTGCCAGTAGTATCCTTAGCGGGGCCCTTAGGGAGCAGTTCTTC.